A selection of T cell receptor beta chains follows, all from one sample in a study of blood T cell repertoires in COVID-19. The protocol was immunoSEQ multiplex PCR, while the TCRdb copy is restricted to in-frame clones and leaves out a portion. The table records roughly 250,000 clones, approximately 80% of them present only once. Source material: peripheral blood. The receptors originated from a woman aged 45-59 years with acute or convalescent COVID-19. Each CDR3 is given with its conserved first and last residue. D genes are given only for firm matches. Size is stated for part of the rows, as once, few or many counts, or as a class when the clone is expanded.

J | D | V | size | CDR3 | DNA
TRBJ2-3 | - | TRBV12-5 | - | CASGLGLGVDTQYF | TGTGCTAGTGGTTTGGGCCTAGGGGTAGATACGCAGTATTTT
TRBJ1-1 | - | TRBV19 | - | CASSIWSLNTEAFF | TGTGCCAGTAGTATATGGAGCTTGAACACTGAAGCTTTCTTT
TRBJ1-1 | - | TRBV7-9 | - | CASSSDSFGAFF | TGTGCCAGCAGCTCTGACAGCTTCGGCGCTTTCTTT
TRBJ2-1 | - | TRBV11-3 | - | CASSPRVQGSYNEQFF | TGTGCCAGCAGCCCTAGGGTTCAGGGCTCCTACAATGAGCAGTTCTTC
TRBJ2-7 | TRBD1 | TRBV10-3 | once | CAVLDRESYEQYF | TGTGCCGTGTTGGACAGGGAATCCTACGAGCAGTACTTC
TRBJ2-7 | - | TRBV18 | - | CASSPEQPAGEQYF | TGTGCCAGCTCACCGGAACAGCCTGCGGGCGAGCAGTACTTC
TRBJ1-2 | TRBD1 | TRBV18 | - | CASSRDSAFGYTF | TGTGCCAGCTCACGGGACAGCGCATTCGGCTACACCTTC
TRBJ2-3 | TRBD2 | TRBV7-8 | - | CASSFPGGPRFSDTQYF | TGTGCCAGCAGCTTCCCGGGGGGGCCCAGGTTTTCGGATACGCAGTATTTT
TRBJ1-2 | TRBD1 | TRBV28 | - | CASSLYTGTGGRKGYTF | TGTGCCAGCAGTTTATACACCGGGACAGGGGGCCGGAAAGGCTACACCTTC
TRBJ2-1 | TRBD2 | TRBV3-1/TRBV3-2 | - | CASSQDEGSGSENEQFF | TGTGCCAGCAGCCAAGATGAAGGTAGCGGGAGTGAAAATGAGCAGTTCTTC
TRBJ1-6 | - | TRBV11-2 | - | CASSLDLRQNSPLHF | TGTGCCAGCAGCTTAGATCTGAGACAGAATTCACCCCTCCACTTT
TRBJ1-1 | - | TRBV5-6 | - | CASKRMNTEAFF | TGTGCCAGCAAGAGAATGAACACTGAAGCTTTCTTT
TRBJ1-1 | - | TRBV6-1 | few | CASSELRQGNTEAFF | TGTGCCAGCAGTGAATTGCGGCAGGGGAACACTGAAGCTTTCTTT
TRBJ2-1 | TRBD2 | TRBV11-3 | - | CASSLPTGGPHEQFF | TGTGCCAGCAGCTTACCGACGGGGGGGCCCCATGAGCAGTTCTTC
TRBJ1-4 | - | TRBV2 | - | CASGGSNEKLFF | TGTGCCAGCGGGGGGTCTAATGAAAAACTGTTTTTT
TRBJ1-2 | TRBD1 | TRBV6-6 | once | CASSPLDRVRGYTF | TGTGCCAGCAGCCCCCTGGACAGGGTTCGTGGCTACACCTTC
TRBJ2-3 | TRBD2 | TRBV7-2 | - | CASRKTSGIGTDTQYF | TGTGCCAGCAGAAAGACTAGCGGGATTGGTACAGATACGCAGTATTTT
TRBJ2-1 | - | TRBV2 | once | CASSEEGRDEQFF | TGTGCCAGCAGTGAGGAGGGGCGGGATGAGCAGTTCTTC
TRBJ1-4 | TRBD1 | TRBV7-2 | few | CASSQTDRVGEKLFF | TGTGCCAGCAGCCAGACCGACAGGGTTGGAGAAAAACTGTTTTTT
TRBJ2-1 | TRBD1 | TRBV6-5 | - | CASRKTGTVPNEQFF | TGTGCCAGCAGAAAAACCGGGACAGTCCCCAATGAGCAGTTCTTC
TRBJ2-7 | - | TRBV6-5 | - | CASSSGKGYEQYF | TGTGCCAGCAGTTCCGGGAAGGGCTACGAGCAGTACTTC
TRBJ2-1 | - | TRBV24-1 | - | CATSDFGTSINEQFF | TGTGCCACCAGTGATTTTGGGACAAGCATTAATGAGCAGTTCTTC
TRBJ1-2 | TRBD1 | TRBV2 | - | CASSRQGDYGYTF | TGTGCCAGCAGCCGACAGGGAGACTATGGCTACACCTTC
TRBJ1-1 | - | TRBV5-1 | - | CASSLGGGAGAFF | TGCGCCAGCAGCTTGGGTGGGGGAGCGGGAGCTTTCTTT
TRBJ2-2 | - | TRBV15 | - | CATMKDGNAGELFF | TGTGCCACCATGAAGGACGGGAACGCCGGGGAGCTGTTTTTT
TRBJ2-7 | TRBD1 | TRBV30 | - | CAWSRDRGSEQYF | TGTGCCTGGAGCCGGGACAGGGGCTCCGAGCAGTACTTC
TRBJ2-1 | - | TRBV7-2 | once | CASSLFQGGHYNEQFF | TGTGCCAGCAGCTTATTTCAGGGGGGCCACTACAATGAGCAGTTCTTC
TRBJ1-1 | - | TRBV10-3 | - | CALRPGGSTEAFF | TGTGCCCTGCGCCCTGGAGGGAGCACTGAAGCTTTCTTT
TRBJ1-2 | TRBD1 | TRBV28 | few | CASSFSPGTAYGYTF | TGTGCCAGCAGTTTTTCCCCCGGGACAGCTTATGGCTACACCTTC
TRBJ2-7 | - | TRBV18 | once | CASSPRGAGYEQYF | TGTGCCAGCTCACCCCGCGGGGCCGGGTACGAGCAGTACTTC
TRBJ2-7 | TRBD1 | TRBV19 | - | CASRGQGFYEQYF | TGTGCCAGTAGGGGACAGGGATTTTACGAGCAGTACTTC
TRBJ1-1 | TRBD1 | TRBV5-5 | - | CASSPRGSTNTEAFF | TGTGCCAGCAGCCCCAGGGGGAGCACGAACACTGAAGCTTTCTTT
TRBJ2-1 | - | TRBV6-1 | - | CASSETGRLDNEQFF | TGTGCCAGCAGTGAAACAGGGAGATTGGACAATGAGCAGTTCTTC
TRBJ2-4 | TRBD1 | TRBV7-8 | - | CASSQTGDIQYF | TGTGCCAGCAGCCAGACAGGGGACATTCAGTACTTC
TRBJ1-2 | TRBD1 | TRBV5-1 | - | CASSPGTAFNYGYTF | TGCGCCAGCAGCCCTGGGACAGCTTTTAACTATGGCTACACCTTC
TRBJ2-1 | - | TRBV5-1 | - | CASSDTGGYNEQFF | TGCGCCAGCAGCGATACAGGTGGCTACAATGAGCAGTTCTTC
TRBJ1-6 | TRBD1 | TRBV5-1 | - | CASSWTGVGNSPLHF | TGCGCCAGCAGCTGGACAGGGGTAGGAAATTCACCCCTCCACTTT
TRBJ1-4 | - | TRBV2 | - | CASSVSGLPEKLFF | TGTGCCAGCAGTGTGTCTGGACTTCCTGAAAAACTGTTTTTT
TRBJ2-3 | TRBD1 | TRBV28 | - | CASSPGTGFSTDTQYF | TGTGCCAGCAGTCCCGGGACAGGGTTCAGCACAGATACGCAGTATTTT
TRBJ2-1 | TRBD2 | TRBV28 | - | CASSFSRGVYYNEQFF | TGTGCCAGCAGTTTTTCGCGGGGGGTATACTACAATGAGCAGTTCTTC
TRBJ1-2 | TRBD1 | TRBV7-6 | - | CASSPQTGNGYTF | TGTGCCAGCAGCCCCCAGACAGGGAATGGCTACACCTTC
TRBJ1-2 | - | TRBV24-1 | - | CATSDFQGLVTF | TGTGCCACCAGTGATTTTCAGGGTTTGGTCACCTTC
TRBJ2-3 | TRBD2 | TRBV9 | - | CASSAKPSSGGVYTDTQYF | TGTGCCAGCAGCGCGAAACCTTCTAGCGGGGGGGTATACACAGATACGCAGTATTTT
TRBJ2-1 | - | TRBV2 | - | CASSERGKKTRSSYNEQFF | TGTGCCAGCAGTGAGCGGGGTAAAAAAACAAGGAGCTCCTACAATGAGCAGTTCTTC
TRBJ2-1 | - | TRBV28 | - | CASSLYADYNEQFF | TGTGCCAGCAGTTTATACGCAGATTACAATGAGCAGTTCTTC
TRBJ1-1 | - | TRBV30 | few | CACYGSEGTEAFF | TGTGCCTGCTACGGTTCGGAGGGCACTGAAGCTTTCTTT
TRBJ2-5 | TRBD2 | TRBV27 | - | CASSLAWTSGRAGQVRQYF | TGTGCCAGCAGTTTAGCATGGACTAGCGGGAGGGCCGGGCAAGTGAGGCAGTACTTC